These 26 T cell receptor beta chains originate from one sample sequenced in a study of T-cell reconstitution after alpha-beta-depleted transplantation in children. TCRbeta library preparation incorporated unique molecular identifiers. MiXCR, run by TCRdb on the PCR reads, gives a single entry per CDR3 protein. The sample has about 370,000 distinct CDR3 sequences, over 20% seen once. Sequencing was performed on PBMCs from the stem cell graft donor, taken from the stem cell graft. The receptors stem from a human donor who donated a stem cell graft to a child with acute myeloid leukemia.

There are many counts of this clonotype. The V call is TRBV10-3, the J call TRBJ1-3; D not certain. V was cut by 2 bases and J by 3 bases, with 8 bases left in between. CDR1 is ENHRY, CDR2 SYGVKD, per germline. This CDR3 has 14 amino acids. This CDR3 is CAISESSRGNTIYF. The CDR3 DNA sequence: TGTGCCATCAGTGAGAGTTCCCGTGGAAACACCATATATTTT.

The rearrangement joins TRBV12-3 or TRBV12-4 to TRBJ2-5; D perhaps matches TRBD2 (7 bases). Trimming removed 2 bases at V and 3 bases at J, with 19 bases between. This CDR3 has 17 amino acids. DNA for the CDR3: TGTGCCAGCAGTTTAAGGGGGGGGCTGACGGCAAAAGAGACCCAGTACTTC. This codes for CASSLRGGLTAKETQYF.

V is TRBV3-1 and J is TRBJ2-1; 7 bases line up with TRBD2. This CDR3 is 13 amino acids long. V trimming: 6 bases; J trimming: 5 bases; junction bases outside the gene matches: 4. From germline, CDR1 is LGHDT and CDR2 YNNKEL (reference sequence). In DNA form, the CDR3 reads TGTGCCAGCAGGAGGGCGGGAGACAATGAGCAGTTCTTC. Protein product: CASRRAGDNEQFF.

V usage is TRBV12-3 or TRBV12-4 and J usage is TRBJ2-5, with a tentative D call TRBD2 (6 bases). The CDR3 is 13 amino acids. V was clipped by 4 bases and J by 0 bases, with 6 bases between them. CDR3 DNA sequence: TGTGCCAGCAGTTCTAGCGACCAAGAGACCCAGTACTTC. Protein sequence: CASSSSDQETQYF.

The chain uses TRBV30 and TRBJ2-7, with 8 bases that match TRBD2. The ends lost 0 bases at V and 1 base at J; junction bases unmatched: 2. Germline values: CDR1 GTSNPN, CDR2 SVGIG (reference sequence). This CDR3 is 14 amino acids long. CDR3 sequence (DNA): TGTGCCTGGAGTGTCAGCGGGGGTTCCTACGAGCAGTACTTC. Protein: CAWSVSGGSYEQYF.

This rearrangement joins TRBV5-1 to TRBJ2-2; TRBD1 aligns across 8 bases. Looked up from germline, CDR1 is SGHRS and CDR2 is YFSETQ. There are 16 residues in the CDR3. Trimming removed 4 bases from V and 2 bases from J; junction bases left unmatched: 7. CDR3 nucleotides: TGCGCCAGCAGCAGAGGACAGGGTCGAAACACCGGGGAGCTGTTTTTT. Encoded protein: CASSRGQGRNTGELFF. The whole variable domain, filled in from reference TRBV5-1 and TRBJ2-2, reads KAGVTQTPRYLIKTRGQQVTLSCSPISGHRSVSWYQQTPGQGLQFLFEYFSETQRNKGNFPGRFSGRQFSNSRSEMNVSTLELGDSALYLCASSRGQGRNTGELFFGEGSRLTVL.

In this sample, this clonotype turned up a few times. The chain employs TRBV5-4 and TRBJ2-5, with unresolved D. This CDR3 spans 14 amino acids. V lost 4 bases to trimming and J lost 1 base, with 11 bases between them. The germline V gene has CDR1 SGHNT and CDR2 YYREEE (reference sequence). CDR3 in amino acids: CASSPRPPQETQYF. CDR3 DNA: TGTGCCAGCAGCCCGAGACCGCCCCAAGAGACCCAGTACTTC.

Many counts were recorded for this clonotype. The chain has TRBV20-1 and TRBJ2-3; 12 bases match TRBD2. V was clipped by 6 bases and J by 0 bases; unmatched bases: 1. This CDR3 comprises 14 residues. The germline V gene encodes CDR1 DFQATT and CDR2 SNEGSKA (reference sequence). The CDR3 DNA reads as TGCAGTGCCGGGACTAGCGGGAGCACAGATACGCAGTATTTT. Amino acids: CSAGTSGSTDTQYF.

The V and J genes are TRBV6-5 and TRBJ2-7; a possible D gene is TRBD2 (5 bases). V was clipped by 4 bases and J by 1 base, with 14 bases between them. This CDR3 is 15 amino acids long. Germline CDR1 reads MNHEY; CDR2 reads SVGAGI. CDR3: CASSSNSRGSYEQYF. The CDR3 DNA reads as TGTGCCAGCAGTTCTAACAGCCGCGGGTCCTACGAGCAGTACTTC.

This clonotype was detected many times. The V gene is TRBV29-1, the J gene TRBJ2-3; D may be TRBD1 or TRBD2 (5 bases each). The V gene lost 3 bases and the J gene lost 4 bases, with 5 bases spanning the gap. The CDR3 covers 11 residues. Germline CDR1 and CDR2: SQVTM and ANQGSEA. The CDR3 nucleotides are TGCAGCGTTGAGGGACCAGATACGCAGTATTTT. This codes for CSVEGPDTQYF.

This clonotype was seen a few times. The rearrangement links TRBV20-1 to TRBJ2-7, with 8 positions matching TRBD2. Trimming at V came to 3 bases and at J to 6 bases, leaving 4 bases not matched to a gene. The CDR3 has 12 residues. Germline CDR1 DFQATT, CDR2 SNEGSKA (reference sequence). In DNA form, the CDR3 reads TGCAGTGCTAGGACTAGCGCCTCCGAGCAGTACTTC. This sequence encodes CSARTSASEQYF.

This clonotype turned up a few times. The chain combines TRBV20-1 with TRBJ2-1; the D gene is possibly TRBD2 (6 bases). The germline V gene encodes CDR1 DFQATT and CDR2 SNEGSKA (reference sequence). The CDR3 spans 14 residues. V was shortened by 4 bases and J by 3 bases, with 13 bases between the two germline ends. DNA of the CDR3: TGCAGTGCTACCGGGACTTGGATCTACAATGAGCAGTTCTTC. Protein sequence: CSATGTWIYNEQFF.

This clonotype was counted between two and nine times. This chain joins TRBV29-1 and TRBJ2-1, with D perhaps matching TRBD1 (5 bases). Germline V gene lookup returns CDR1 SQVTM and CDR2 ANQGSEA. With 1 base removed from V and 12 bases from J, the gap between germline ends came to 7 bases. The CDR3 has 10 residues. In nucleotides, the CDR3 is TGCAGCGTTGAAGCTAGGGGGCAGTTCTTC. Translated: CSVEARGQFF.

This clonotype appeared a few times. The chain couples TRBV6-1 to TRBJ2-2; D may be TRBD1 (6 bases). Germline V gene lookup returns CDR1 MNHNS and CDR2 SASEGT. CDR3 length: 15 residues. V lost 7 bases, J lost 0 bases, and 12 bases lay in between. CDR3 in amino acids: CASTAGTSNTGELFF. CDR3 bases: TGTGCCAGCACCGCAGGGACATCGAACACCGGGGAGCTGTTTTTT.

Of note for this clonotype: With a much larger clone just one base away, this may be a read error. The chain carries TRBV29-1 and TRBJ2-1; TRBD2 matches 7 bases. Germline assignment: CDR1 SQVTM and CDR2 ANQGSEA. This CDR3 has 14 amino acids. Trimming cost V 1 base and J 12 bases; bases outside gene matches: 12. The CDR3 region is CSVEVAFRGEGQFF. The CDR3 DNA reads TGCAGCGTTGAAGTGGCCTTTCGGGGGGAAGGGCAGTTCTTC.

The chain recombines TRBV12-3 or TRBV12-4 with TRBJ2-7, with 7 positions matching TRBD2. CDR3 length: 14 amino acids. V dropped 6 bases and J dropped 12; count of bases not matched to a gene: 17. The CDR3 is CASSPRGGVSRPYF. DNA of the CDR3: TGTGCCAGCAGCCCAAGGGGAGGGGTGAGTCGGCCGTACTTC.

The chain uses TRBV7-2 and TRBJ1-3; the D is unclear. The germline V gene has CDR1 SGHTA and CDR2 FQGNSA. The V end was cut by 0 bases, the J end by 0 bases, with 9 bases between. The CDR3 is 16 residues long. This CDR3 reads CASSLAFENSGNTIYF. The CDR3 DNA reads as TGTGCCAGCAGCTTAGCGTTTGAGAACTCTGGAAACACCATATATTTT.

In this sample, this clonotype turned up a few times. V is TRBV4-3 and J is TRBJ2-7; 10 positions agree with TRBD1. CDR3 length equals 13 residues. The V gene's germline CDR1 is LGHNA and CDR2 YSLEER. Trimming took 4 bases from V and 8 from J; bases not matched to a gene: 5. The CDR3 DNA reads TGCGCCAGCAGCCCCGGGACAGGGGTTAAGCAGTACTTC. It encodes CASSPGTGVKQYF.

The V call is TRBV7-9, the J call TRBJ2-1, with 10 bases that match TRBD1. With 5 bases clipped from V and 2 bases from J, the junction kept 6 bases outside the gene matches. Germline-derived CDR1 and CDR2 are SEHNR and FQNEAQ (reference sequence). CDR3 size: 16 residues. The CDR3 nucleotides are TGTGCCAGCAGCCTCAGGACAGGGGGGACCTACAATGAGCAGTTCTTC. This gives the protein CASSLRTGGTYNEQFF.

The sample holds many counts of this clonotype. The chain has TRBV20-1 and TRBJ2-3; perhaps TRBD2 as D (6 bases). The V gene's germline CDR1 is DFQATT and CDR2 SNEGSKA (reference sequence). The germline V and J ends were trimmed by 1 base and 1 base, with 15 bases remaining between them. The CDR3 has 16 amino acids. CDR3 sequence: CSARAPGGPGTDTQYF. DNA of the CDR3: TGCAGTGCTAGAGCCCCCGGGGGTCCGGGCACAGATACGCAGTATTTT.

This clonotype was detected a few times. The V gene is TRBV4-1, the J gene TRBJ2-7, with TRBD2 matching 10 bases. The CDR3 contains 16 residues. Germline V lookup: CDR1 MGHRA, CDR2 YSYEKL. Germline trimming cut 1 base from V and 5 bases from J; bases unmatched to any gene: 8. The CDR3 reads CASSQVLAGEKNEQYF. The CDR3, as DNA: TGCGCCAGCAGCCAAGTCCTAGCGGGAGAGAAGAACGAGCAGTACTTC.

This clonotype was recorded at least ten times. This chain joins TRBV20-1 and TRBJ2-1, with TRBD2 as a possible D gene (5 bases). Germline V lookup: CDR1 DFQATT, CDR2 SNEGSKA (reference sequence). Between the trimmed V and J ends, which lost 1 base and 4 bases, there was a span of 14 bases. The CDR3 is 15 amino acids. The CDR3 here is CSARGRTGSYNEQFF. In nucleotides, the CDR3 is TGCAGTGCTAGAGGCCGGACTGGGTCTTACAATGAGCAGTTCTTC.

This clonotype has a count of ten or more. The chain couples TRBV12-3 or TRBV12-4 to TRBJ1-1; 7 bases are a match to TRBD1. This CDR3 has 17 residues. Germline trimming cut 3 bases from V and 0 bases from J; bases unmatched to any gene: 10. The chain's CDR3 is CASSFRQGVTMNTEAFF. In nucleotides, the CDR3 is TGTGCCAGCAGTTTCCGACAGGGTGTAACGATGAACACTGAAGCTTTCTTT.

The chain couples TRBV12-3 or TRBV12-4 to TRBJ1-1; D call uncertain. The CDR3 is 12 residues long. The V end lost 3 bases, the J end lost 6 bases, and 8 bases lay between the germline ends. The CDR3 DNA sequence: TGTGCCAGCAGTTTTATGGTTGCTGAAGCTTTCTTT. It translates to CASSFMVAEAFF.

This clonotype was counted only a few times. The V call is TRBV4-3, the J call TRBJ2-7; TRBD1 might be the D (6 bases). Germline lookup yields CDR1 LGHNA and CDR2 YSLEER. This CDR3 is 16 amino acids long. Trimming pared 0 bases from V and 2 bases from J, leaving 14 bases between. CDR3 sequence (DNA): TGCGCCAGCAGCCAAGATTTGGGGACAAATGCCTACGAGCAGTACTTC. Translating it yields CASSQDLGTNAYEQYF.

The chain is built from TRBV7-8 and TRBJ2-7; 9 bases are shared with TRBD2. The CDR3 has 15 residues. Germline V CDR1 and CDR2: SGHVS, FQNEAQ. V was pared by 2 bases and J by 1 base, with 3 bases of the junction left unmatched. For the CDR3, the DNA is TGTGCCAGCAGCTTAAGGCTAGCGGGATCCTACGAGCAGTACTTC. Amino acids: CASSLRLAGSYEQYF. The full variable domain, with the rest looked up from reference TRBV7-8 and TRBJ2-7, is GAGVSQSPRYKVAKRGQDVALRCDPISGHVSLFWYQQALGQGPEFLTYFQNEAQLDKSGLPSDRFFAERPEGSVSTLKIQRTQQEDSAVYLCASSLRLAGSYEQYFGPGTRLTVT.